The 21 T cell receptor beta chains below were found in one sample sequenced in a study of beta chain features in type 1 diabetes. Sequenced material consisted of expressed TCRB transcripts (all of the isolated RNA was reverse transcribed). Sequenced by immunoSEQ multiplex PCR; TCRdb stores in-frame clones only, minus some. Of about 320,000 clones in the sample, less than 15% were seen once. Sequenced material: central memory CD4+ T cells from blood. The receptors were gathered from a man between 25 and 39 years old in good health.

This clone was counted a few times. The V gene is TRBV6-1, the J gene TRBJ2-5; TRBD2 agrees at 9 bases. The CDR3 is 15 amino acids. The germline V gene encodes CDR1 MNHNS and CDR2 SASEGT. V lost 8 bases, J lost 4 bases, and 11 bases stayed unmatched. The CDR3 region is CASSHRREGRETQYF. Written as DNA, the CDR3 is TGTGCCAGCTCCCACCGGCGGGAGGGCCGAGAGACCCAGTACTTC.

This clone occurred once. The chain recombines TRBV2 with TRBJ2-5; weak D call: TRBD2 (5 bases). Trimming shortened V by 4 bases and J by 0 bases, and 12 bases separated the two germline ends. CDR1 and CDR2 (germline): SNHLY, FYNNEI. The CDR3 length is 15 residues. The CDR3 spells CASSGGLAYQETQYF. The CDR3, as DNA: TGTGCCAGCAGTGGCGGCCTAGCCTACCAAGAGACCCAGTACTTC.

V gene TRBV30 combines with J gene TRBJ1-2; D is possibly TRBD1 (6 bases). The CDR3 has 14 residues. The V and J ends lost 1 base and 0 bases respectively, with 9 bases between them. Per germline, CDR1 GTSNPN and CDR2 SVGIG (reference sequence). Here the CDR3 DNA reads TGTGCCTGGAGTGACAGGGTATCTAACTATGGCTACACCTTC. Translating gives CAWSDRVSNYGYTF.

This clone has more than one count but fewer than ten. The chain has TRBV7-3 and TRBJ1-1; D remains unclear. The germline V gene has CDR1 SGHTA and CDR2 FQGTGA. The CDR3 has 13 residues. V lost 2 bases to trimming and J lost 6 bases, with 10 bases between them. CDR3 loop: CASSLSREAEAFF. Written as DNA, the CDR3 is TGTGCCAGCAGCTTATCGCGGGAGGCTGAAGCTTTCTTT.

The V and J genes are TRBV7-2 and TRBJ2-2; 12 nucleotides agree with TRBD2. CDR3 length equals 16 residues. V dropped 3 bases and J dropped 2; count of bases not matched to a gene: 1. Germline CDR1 reads SGHTA; CDR2 reads FQGNSA. CDR3 loop: CASSLTSGGNTGELFF. The CDR3 nucleotides are TGTGCCAGCAGCTTGACTAGCGGGGGTAACACCGGGGAGCTGTTTTTT. The full variable domain, with the rest looked up from reference TRBV7-2 and TRBJ2-2, is GAGVSQSPSNKVTEKGKDVELRCDPISGHTALYWYRQSLGQGLEFLIYFQGNSAPDKSGLPSDRFSAERTGGSVSTLTIQRTQQEDSAVYLCASSLTSGGNTGELFFGEGSRLTVL.

CDR3 in amino acids: CASSPRPGWQETQYF. CDR3 sequence (DNA): TGTGCCAGCTCTCCCAGGCCCGGATGGCAAGAGACCCAGTACTTC. The rearrangement uses TRBV18 and TRBJ2-5; D is unclear. Germline CDR1 and CDR2: KGHSH and LQKENI. Trimming left V 6 bases short and J 2 bases short, with 16 bases between. The CDR3 has 15 amino acids.

This clone was counted only a few times. The chain has TRBV1 and TRBJ2-5; the table's D call, TRBD2, was not checked against the DNA. TRBV1 is an annotated pseudogene. CDR3 length equals 16 residues. Here the CDR3 reads CTSSQGSRLPQETQYF. Here the CDR3 DNA reads TGCACCAGCAGCCAAGGGAGTAGGCTGCCGCAAGAGACCCAGTACTTC.

The CDR3 DNA reads TGTGCCACCAGCAGAGCCGGGGCTCCCAATCAGCCCCAGCATTTT. Translated, it gives CATSRAGAPNQPQHF. V and J are TRBV15 and TRBJ1-5, with D perhaps matching TRBD1 (5 bases). This CDR3 region has 15 residues. Trimming stripped 1 base from V and 3 bases from J, with 10 bases between. CDR1 LNHNV and CDR2 YYDKDF come from the germline V gene (reference sequence).

A remark on this clone: Within the sample, other DNA sequences also encode this same CDR3. The DNA of the CDR3 is TGTGCCACCGCTCTCCTCGGGACATCGAACACCGGGGAGCTGTTTTTT. Its translation: CATALLGTSNTGELFF. V and J are TRBV7-3 and TRBJ2-2; D may be TRBD1 (6 bases). CDR1 is SGHTA, CDR2 FQGTGA, per germline. The germline V and J ends were trimmed by 10 bases and 0 bases, with 18 bases remaining between them. The CDR3 has 16 amino acids.

This clone was detected ten times or more. As DNA, the CDR3 is TGTGCCGCCGTGGGCTCTGGAAACACCATATATTTT. Amino acids: CAAVGSGNTIYF. The chain has TRBV6-5 and TRBJ1-3; D is uncertain. In germline, CDR1 is MNHEY, CDR2 SVGAGI. The V and J ends lost 11 bases and 0 bases respectively, with 8 bases between them. CDR3 length equals 12 residues.

This clone was found a few times. Other DNA sequences in this specimen translate into the identical CDR3. V usage is TRBV6-5 and J usage is TRBJ2-3; no reliable D call. V lost 5 bases and J lost 3, with 12 bases in between. In germline, CDR1 is MNHEY, CDR2 SVGAGI. This CDR3 region has 14 residues. As DNA, the CDR3 is TGTGCCAGCAGTGAAAGGGCCCGAACAGATACGCAGTATTTT. Residues: CASSERARTDTQYF.

This clone was counted only a few times. The gene calls are TRBV5-6 and TRBJ2-1, with 11 bases lining up with TRBD2. The V gene's germline CDR1 is SGHDT and CDR2 YYEEEE. V lost 4 bases to trimming and J lost 7 bases; unmatched junction nucleotides: 10. The CDR3 sequence is 16 residues long. In DNA form, the CDR3 reads TGTGCCAGCAGCCATACGACTAGCGGGGAGACTAATGAGCAGTTCTTC. Translation gives CASSHTTSGETNEQFF. Full variable domain (outside the CDR3, taken from reference TRBV5-6 and TRBJ2-1): DAGVTQSPTHLIKTRGQQVTLRCSPKSGHDTVSWYQQALGQGPQFIFQYYEEEERQRGNFPDRFSGHQFPNYSSELNVNALLLGDSALYLCASSHTTSGETNEQFFGPGTRLTVL.

This clone has only a few counts. The J gene is TRBJ2-5, the V gene TRBV10-3; 7 nucleotides line up with TRBD2. The CDR3 spans 16 residues. V was clipped by 2 bases and J by 4 bases; unmatched bases: 10. CDR1 ENHRY and CDR2 SYGVKD come from the germline V gene. Here the CDR3 reads CAISEPGGGLLETQYF. DNA of the CDR3: TGTGCCATCAGTGAGCCGGGCGGGGGATTACTAGAGACCCAGTACTTC.

V usage is TRBV5-1 and J usage is TRBJ2-2; maybe TRBD2 (5 bases). Germline CDR1 is SGHRS and CDR2 is YFSETQ. V was shortened by 8 bases and J by 8 bases, with 16 bases between the two germline ends. This CDR3 is built from 13 residues. The CDR3 reads CASASGFGGELFF. For the CDR3, the DNA is TGCGCCAGTGCAAGCGGATTCGGGGGGGAGCTGTTTTTT.

For this clone: A much bigger clone sits one base away, suggesting this may be a read error. V and J are TRBV6-1 and TRBJ2-5, with D possibly being TRBD1 (5 bases). Trimming pared 4 bases from V and 4 bases from J, leaving 7 bases between. This CDR3 contains 12 residues. The germline V gene has CDR1 MNHNS and CDR2 SASEGT. Here the CDR3 reads CASSGQGETQYF. In nucleotides, the CDR3 is TGTGCCAGCAGTGGCCAGGGAGAGACCCAGTACTTC.

Many counts were recorded for this clone. The V call is TRBV18, the J call TRBJ2-7; D possibly uses TRBD1 or TRBD2 (5 bases each). The CDR3 extends over 13 amino acids. V lost 4 bases to trimming and J lost 6 bases, with 13 bases between them. CDR1 is KGHSH, CDR2 LQKENI, per germline. In nucleotides, the CDR3 is TGTGCCAGCTCACAGTCCTGGGACGGCGAGCAGTACGTC. Its translation: CASSQSWDGEQYV.

This clone appeared a few times. This chain joins TRBV4-2 and TRBJ2-2; 8 bases are a match to TRBD2. There are 14 residues in the CDR3. The V gene's germline CDR1 is LGHNA and CDR2 YNFKEQ. Germline trimming cut 8 bases from V and 5 bases from J; bases unmatched to any gene: 7. The CDR3 region has the DNA TGTGCCAGCGGGGCGGGAGGTTGGACCGGGGAGCTGTTTTTT. Its protein product is CASGAGGWTGELFF.

The V and J genes are TRBV14 and TRBJ1-6; possibly TRBD1 for D (5 bases). V shed 5 bases and J shed 9 bases, with 17 bases lying between them. The CDR3 runs to 15 residues. Germline CDR1 and CDR2: SGHDN and FVKESK. DNA of the CDR3: TGTGCCAGCAGCTCGACGGTGGGGGGGGGTTCACCCCTCCACTTT. Its protein is CASSSTVGGGSPLHF.

The gene calls are TRBV11-2 and TRBJ1-2, with TRBD1 as a possible D gene (5 bases). Germline-derived CDR1 and CDR2 are SGHAT and FQNNGV. CDR3 length equals 14 residues. V was trimmed by 8 bases and J by 4 bases, leaving 17 bases between them. Here the CDR3 DNA reads TGTGCCAGCGGAAAGGGGACCCTAGGCTATGGCTACACCTTC. Protein: CASGKGTLGYGYTF.

Only a few counts were recorded for this clone. The V call is TRBV18, the J call TRBJ2-2; TRBD2 matches at 7 bases. V lost 3 bases, J lost 4 bases, and 5 bases stayed unmatched. Germline lookup yields CDR1 KGHSH and CDR2 LQKENI. The CDR3 length is 15 residues. The CDR3 protein is CASSPGGPGTGELFF. The DNA for the CDR3 is TGTGCCAGCTCACCGGGAGGGCCGGGCACCGGGGAGCTGTTTTTT.

For this clone: Other DNA variants within this sample encode the same CDR3. J is TRBJ2-5 and V is TRBV7-9; D is ambiguous. CDR1 is SEHNR, CDR2 FQNEAQ, per germline (reference sequence). The CDR3 length is 12 residues. The V end lost 0 bases, the J end lost 5 bases, and 4 bases lay between the germline ends. The DNA of the CDR3 is TGTGCCAGCAGCTTAGCGCGGGAGACCCAGTACTTC. Protein product: CASSLARETQYF.